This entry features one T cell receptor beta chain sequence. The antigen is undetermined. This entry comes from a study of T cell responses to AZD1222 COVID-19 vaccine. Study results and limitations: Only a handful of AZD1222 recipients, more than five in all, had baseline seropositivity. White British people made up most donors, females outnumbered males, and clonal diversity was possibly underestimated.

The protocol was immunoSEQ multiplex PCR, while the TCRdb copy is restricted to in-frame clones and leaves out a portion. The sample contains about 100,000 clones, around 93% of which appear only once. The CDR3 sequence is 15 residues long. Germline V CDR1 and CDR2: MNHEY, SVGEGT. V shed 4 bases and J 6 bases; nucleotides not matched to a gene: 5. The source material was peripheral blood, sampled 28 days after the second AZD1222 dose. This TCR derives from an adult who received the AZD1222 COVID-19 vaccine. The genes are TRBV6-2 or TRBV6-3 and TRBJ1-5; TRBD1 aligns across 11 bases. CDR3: CASSSGQGAGQPQHF. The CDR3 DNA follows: TGTGCCAGCAGTTCCGGACAGGGGGCGGGTCAGCCCCAGCATTTT.